This T cell receptor (beta chain) was profiled in a study of blood T cell repertoires in COVID-19. CDR3 length equals 15 residues. CDR1 is LNHDA, CDR2 SQIVND, per germline (reference sequence). Trimming left V 0 bases short and J 4 bases short, with 12 bases between. Sequenced by immunoSEQ multiplex PCR; TCRdb stores in-frame clones only, minus some. The sample includes about 240,000 clones, about 86% of them seen just once. The clonotype comes from a man in his sixties with acute or convalescent COVID-19. The rearrangement uses TRBV19 and TRBJ2-5; D is possibly TRBD2 (5 bases). Sequencing used peripheral blood. In DNA form, the CDR3 reads TGTGCCAGTAGTATAGATCCGGGAATCGGAGAGACCCAGTACTTC. This codes for CASSIDPGIGETQYF.